These 8 T cell receptor beta chains were sequenced from one sample in a study of cytomegalovirus exposure and HLA in healthy donors. 13 Jbeta primers and 60 Vbeta primers were used for the PCR. The assay was immunoSEQ multiplex PCR, and TCRdb's table has in-frame clones only and misses some. The table includes over 200,000 clones, 70% to 90% detected once. Sequenced: PBMCs. The receptors stem from a human donor in good health.

This chain joins TRBV5-5 and TRBJ2-7; D is unclear. The length of the CDR3 is 13 residues. Deletions cut 4 bases from V and 6 bases from J, with 14 bases between. Germline loops: CDR1 SGHKS, CDR2 YYEKEE (reference sequence). CDR3 protein: CASSPYNPGEQYF. Written as DNA, the CDR3 is TGTGCCAGCAGCCCCTATAATCCGGGCGAGCAGTACTTC.

This chain connects TRBV29-1 to TRBJ1-1; the D gene is possibly TRBD1 (5 bases). The CDR3 is made up of 13 amino acids. Trimming stripped 6 bases from V and 5 bases from J, with 16 bases between. Germline CDR1 reads SQVTM; CDR2 reads ANQGSEA. As DNA, the CDR3 is TGCAGCGTCAAGAAGGGCAGGGATACTGAAGCTTTCTTT. Protein product: CSVKKGRDTEAFF.

This clone was detected a few times. The genes are TRBV13 and TRBJ2-5; 8 nucleotides align to TRBD2. In germline, CDR1 is PRHDT, CDR2 FYEKMQ (reference sequence). Germline trimming cut 5 bases from V and 4 bases from J; bases unmatched to any gene: 9. CDR3 length equals 15 residues. The CDR3 region is CASSEMLAGGETQYF. The DNA for the CDR3 is TGTGCCAGCAGCGAGATGCTTGCGGGAGGAGAGACCCAGTACTTC.

V is TRBV5-1 and J is TRBJ1-4, with D possibly matching TRBD1 (6 bases). CDR1 is SGHRS, CDR2 YFSETQ, per germline. The CDR3 length is 18 residues. The V gene lost 0 bases and the J gene lost 0 bases, with 15 bases spanning the gap. CDR3 in DNA: TGCGCCAGCAGCTTGGGTGGCGCAAGGGGGACAACTAATGAAAAACTGTTTTTT. Its protein is CASSLGGARGTTNEKLFF.

The chain combines TRBV28 with TRBJ1-4; tentative D call: TRBD1 (5 bases). V lost 3 bases and J 5 bases, leaving 10 bases between the germline ends. The CDR3 covers 14 residues. The germline V gene encodes CDR1 MDHEN and CDR2 SYDVKM. DNA for the CDR3: TGTGCCAGCAGTTTGATACAGGAAAATGAAAAACTGTTTTTT. Translating gives CASSLIQENEKLFF.

J is TRBJ1-1 and V is TRBV18; 7 nucleotides agree with TRBD1. J lost 5 bases, V lost 3 bases, and 6 bases had no gene match. The CDR3 consists of 14 residues. From germline, CDR1 is KGHSH and CDR2 LQKENI. The CDR3 region has the DNA TGTGCCAGCTCACCTCTGACAGGGATGACTGAAGCTTTCTTT. Its protein product is CASSPLTGMTEAFF.

The rearrangement links TRBV5-8 to TRBJ2-3, with 8 bases matching TRBD2. Germline assignment: CDR1 SGHTS and CDR2 YDEGEE. The CDR3 length is 15 residues. V dropped 1 base and J dropped 4; count of bases not matched to a gene: 5. The CDR3 nucleotides are TGTGCCAGCAGCTTGTGGGGGACTAGTCCAGATACGCAGTATTTT. This translates into CASSLWGTSPDTQYF.

To note about this clone: Different DNA sequences within this sample yield the same CDR3. The chain combines TRBV12-5 with TRBJ2-1, with a possible D match to TRBD2 (5 bases). CDR3 length: 17 amino acids. Germline V CDR1 and CDR2: LGHNT, FRNRAP. V shed 4 bases and J shed 0 bases, with 16 bases lying between them. The CDR3, as DNA: TGTGCTAGTGGTTCACCTTCGTCGGGGAGCTCCTACAATGAGCAGTTCTTC. It is translated as CASGSPSSGSSYNEQFF. Full variable domain (rest looked up from reference TRBV12-5 and TRBJ2-1): DARVTQTPRHKVTEMGQEVTMRCQPILGHNTVFWYRQTMMQGLELLAYFRNRAPLDDSGMPKDRFSAEMPDATLATLKIQPSEPRDSAVYFCASGSPSSGSSYNEQFFGPGTRLTVL.